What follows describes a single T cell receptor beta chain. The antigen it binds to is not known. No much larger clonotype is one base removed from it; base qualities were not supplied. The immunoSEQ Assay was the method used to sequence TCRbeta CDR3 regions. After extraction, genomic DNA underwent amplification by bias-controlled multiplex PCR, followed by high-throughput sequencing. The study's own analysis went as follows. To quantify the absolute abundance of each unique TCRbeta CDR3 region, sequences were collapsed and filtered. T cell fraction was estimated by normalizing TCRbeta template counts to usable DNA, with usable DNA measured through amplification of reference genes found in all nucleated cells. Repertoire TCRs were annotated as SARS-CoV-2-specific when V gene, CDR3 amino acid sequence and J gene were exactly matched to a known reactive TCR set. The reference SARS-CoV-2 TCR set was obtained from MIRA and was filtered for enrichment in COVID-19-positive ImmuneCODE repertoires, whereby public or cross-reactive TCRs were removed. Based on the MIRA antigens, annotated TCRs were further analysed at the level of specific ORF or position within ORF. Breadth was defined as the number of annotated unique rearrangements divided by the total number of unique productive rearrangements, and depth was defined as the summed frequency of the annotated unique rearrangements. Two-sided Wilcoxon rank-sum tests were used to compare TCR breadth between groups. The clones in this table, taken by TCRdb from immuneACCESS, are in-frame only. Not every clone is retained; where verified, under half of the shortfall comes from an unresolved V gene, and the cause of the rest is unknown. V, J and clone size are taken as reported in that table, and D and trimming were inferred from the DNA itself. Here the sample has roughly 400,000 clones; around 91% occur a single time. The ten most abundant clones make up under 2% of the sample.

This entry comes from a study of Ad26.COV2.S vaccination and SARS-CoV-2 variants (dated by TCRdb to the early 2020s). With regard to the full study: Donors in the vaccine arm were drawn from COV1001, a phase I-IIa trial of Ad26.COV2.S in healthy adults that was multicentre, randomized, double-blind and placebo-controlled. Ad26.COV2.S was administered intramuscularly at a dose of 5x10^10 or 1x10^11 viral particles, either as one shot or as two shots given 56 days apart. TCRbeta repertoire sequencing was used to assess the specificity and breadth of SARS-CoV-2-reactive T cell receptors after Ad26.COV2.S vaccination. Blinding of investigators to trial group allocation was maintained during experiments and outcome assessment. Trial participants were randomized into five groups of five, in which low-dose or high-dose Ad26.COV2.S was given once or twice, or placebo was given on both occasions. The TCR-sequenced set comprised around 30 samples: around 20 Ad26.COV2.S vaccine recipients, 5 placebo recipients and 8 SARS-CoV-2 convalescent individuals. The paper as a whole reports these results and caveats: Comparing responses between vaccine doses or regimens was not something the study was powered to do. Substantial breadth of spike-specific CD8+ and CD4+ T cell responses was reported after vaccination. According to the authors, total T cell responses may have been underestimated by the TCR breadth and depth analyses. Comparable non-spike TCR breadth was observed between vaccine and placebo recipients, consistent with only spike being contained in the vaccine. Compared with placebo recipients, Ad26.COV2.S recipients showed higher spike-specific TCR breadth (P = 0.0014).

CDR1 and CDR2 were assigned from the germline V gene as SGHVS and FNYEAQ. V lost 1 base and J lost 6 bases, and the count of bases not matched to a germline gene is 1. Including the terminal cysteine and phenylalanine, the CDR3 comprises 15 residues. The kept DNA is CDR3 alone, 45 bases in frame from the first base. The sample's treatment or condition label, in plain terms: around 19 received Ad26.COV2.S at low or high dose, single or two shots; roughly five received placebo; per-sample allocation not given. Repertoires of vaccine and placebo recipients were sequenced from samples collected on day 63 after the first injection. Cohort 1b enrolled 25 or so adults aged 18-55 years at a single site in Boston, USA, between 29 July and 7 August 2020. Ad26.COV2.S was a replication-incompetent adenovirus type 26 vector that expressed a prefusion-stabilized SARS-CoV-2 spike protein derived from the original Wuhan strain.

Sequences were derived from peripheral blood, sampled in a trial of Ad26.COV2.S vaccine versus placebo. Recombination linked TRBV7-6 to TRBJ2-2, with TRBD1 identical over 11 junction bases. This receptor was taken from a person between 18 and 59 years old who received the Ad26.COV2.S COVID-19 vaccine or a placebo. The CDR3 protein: CASSLEGQGAGELFF. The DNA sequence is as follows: TGTGCCAGCAGCTTAGAGGGACAGGGGGCCGGGGAGCTGTTTTTT.